A selection of T cell receptor beta chains follows, all from one sample in a study of CD8+ T cells in alopecia areata. The method was immunoSEQ multiplex PCR; TCRdb's version includes in-frame clones alone and lacks a portion of them. The sample shows 150,000 or so clones, roughly 86% of them seen only once. The sample in question was CD8+ T cells sorted from blood, obtained at week 4, from a patient treated with tofacitinib. These receptors originate from a human donor with alopecia areata. CDR3s include the opening cysteine and the closing phenylalanine or tryptophan. A D gene is named only where the DNA matches it firmly. Where a row states a size, it is once, few, many or the class of an expanded clone; other rows omit it.

abundance	v_gene	d_gene	j_gene	CDR3aa	CDR3nt
.	TRBV19	.	TRBJ1-1	CASSAVVNTEAFF	TGTGCCAGTAGTGCGGTGGTGAACACTGAAGCTTTCTTT
.	TRBV29-1	TRBD2	TRBJ2-7	CSVELREGERYEQYF	TGCAGCGTTGAACTACGGGAGGGGGAGAGGTACGAGCAGTACTTC
once	TRBV5-1	.	TRBJ2-7	CASSFIRESSYEQYF	TGCGCCAGCAGCTTTATCCGGGAGAGCTCCTACGAGCAGTACTTC
.	TRBV29-1	.	TRBJ2-2	CSVIRDPGELFF	TGCAGCGTTATCAGGGACCCCGGGGAGCTGTTTTTT
.	TRBV2	.	TRBJ2-4	CASKGNGPLTPNIQYF	TGTGCCAGCAAGGGAAATGGCCCCCTAACCCCAAACATTCAGTACTTC
.	TRBV7-3	.	TRBJ2-3	CASSLSRAGADTQYF	TGTGCCAGCAGCTTAAGCCGGGCAGGGGCAGATACGCAGTATTTT
.	TRBV30	.	TRBJ2-1	CAWSVPSGVSYNEQFF	TGTGCCTGGAGTGTACCTTCGGGGGTCTCCTACAATGAGCAGTTCTTC
.	TRBV7-6	.	TRBJ2-3	CASSLSLGSTDTQYF	TGTGCCAGCAGCTTATCCCTGGGCAGCACAGATACGCAGTATTTT
.	TRBV6-5	.	TRBJ2-5	CASSYVVQETQYF	TGTGCCAGCAGTTACGTGGTACAAGAGACCCAGTACTTC
.	TRBV20-1	.	TRBJ1-1	CSAISTAEAFF	TGCAGTGCTATATCGACAGCTGAAGCTTTCTTT
.	TRBV2	TRBD1	TRBJ1-1	CASSEAQVTGGAFF	TGTGCCAGCAGTGAAGCGCAGGTGACAGGGGGGGCTTTCTTT
.	TRBV6-1	TRBD1	TRBJ2-7	CASSAGTGTYEQYF	TGTGCCAGCAGCGCCGGGACAGGGACCTACGAGCAGTACTTC
once	TRBV23-1	.	TRBJ2-1	CASSQSQCGGTYNEQFF	TGCGCCAGCAGTCAATCCCAATGCGGAGGTACCTACAATGAGCAGTTCTTC
.	TRBV2	TRBD2	TRBJ2-3	CASNGLAGETDTQYF	TGTGCCAGCAACGGACTAGCGGGGGAAACAGATACGCAGTATTTT
.	TRBV7-2	.	TRBJ2-4	CASRTWDGDRNIQYF	TGTGCCAGCAGAACCTGGGACGGGGATAGAAACATTCAGTACTTC
.	TRBV13	.	TRBJ2-1	CASSLQISSYNEQFF	TGTGCCAGCAGCTTACAGATCAGCTCCTACAATGAGCAGTTCTTC
.	TRBV7-8	TRBD2	TRBJ2-7	CASSPGASGIAEQYF	TGTGCCAGCAGCCCTGGGGCTAGCGGGATAGCCGAGCAGTACTTC
.	TRBV7-6	TRBD2	TRBJ2-3	CASSSSGLAGGPTDTQYF	TGTGCCAGCAGCTCCTCGGGACTAGCGGGAGGGCCAACAGATACGCAGTATTTT
.	TRBV2	.	TRBJ1-2	CASRSTENYGYTF	TGTGCCAGCAGGTCGACAGAGAACTATGGCTACACCTTC
.	TRBV19	.	TRBJ1-1	CASSIKWAEAFF	TGTGCCAGTAGTATCAAGTGGGCTGAAGCTTTCTTT
once	TRBV5-1	.	TRBJ1-1	CASSLEAEGTNTEAFF	TGCGCCAGCAGCTTGGAGGCGGAGGGAACCAACACTGAAGCTTTCTTT
.	TRBV18	.	TRBJ1-6	CASSPTGYSYNSPLHF	TGTGCCAGCTCCCCGACAGGCTACTCCTATAATTCACCCCTCCACTTT
few	TRBV4-2	.	TRBJ2-1	CASSQASLSYNEQFF	TGTGCCAGCAGCCAAGCTAGTCTCTCCTACAATGAGCAGTTCTTC
.	TRBV5-6	TRBD1	TRBJ2-7	CASSYSPGGASYEQYF	TGTGCCAGCAGCTATTCCCCAGGGGGCGCTTCCTACGAGCAGTACTTC
once	TRBV9	.	TRBJ1-1	CASGEGGGTEAFF	TGTGCCAGCGGCGAAGGGGGTGGGACTGAAGCTTTCTTT
.	TRBV7-8	TRBD1	TRBJ1-5	CASSLEIRRGQGEGPQHF	TGTGCCAGCAGCTTAGAAATTCGTAGGGGACAGGGGGAAGGACCCCAGCATTTT
.	TRBV10-2	TRBD2	TRBJ2-7	CASSMGGLGEQYF	TGCGCCAGCAGTATGGGAGGGTTAGGCGAGCAGTACTTC
.	TRBV4-2	.	TRBJ1-4	CASSQLSEKLFF	TGTGCCAGCAGCCAACTCTCAGAAAAACTGTTTTTT
.	TRBV12-5	.	TRBJ2-1	CASGLGRYEQFF	TGTGCTAGTGGTTTGGGTAGGTATGAGCAGTTCTTC
.	TRBV7-9	.	TRBJ2-2	CASSLIPGELFF	TGTGCCAGCAGCTTAATTCCCGGGGAGCTGTTTTTT
.	TRBV5-1	TRBD1	TRBJ2-2	CASSSGQGAGELFF	TGCGCCAGCAGCTCTGGACAGGGGGCCGGGGAGCTGTTTTTT
.	TRBV4-1	.	TRBJ2-7	CASSPPSDEQYF	TGCGCCAGCAGCCCTCCGAGCGACGAGCAGTACTTC
.	TRBV7-2	TRBD2	TRBJ2-3	CASSPGTSSLSDTQYF	TGTGCCAGCAGCCCCGGGACTAGTTCGCTATCAGATACGCAGTATTTT
few	TRBV29-1	.	TRBJ2-2	CSVVAQGRPGELFF	TGCAGCGTTGTGGCCCAGGGGAGGCCCGGGGAGCTGTTTTTT
.	TRBV23-1	TRBD1	TRBJ2-3	CASWGGEGAYTQYF	TGCGCCAGCTGGGGTGGAGAGGGGGCGTATACGCAGTATTTT
.	TRBV9	.	TRBJ2-3	CASSHGGDGGTDTQYF	TGTGCCAGCAGCCACGGCGGAGACGGGGGCACAGATACGCAGTATTTT
.	TRBV29-1	.	TRBJ2-7	CSVEEDSPYEQYF	TGCAGCGTTGAGGAGGACAGTCCCTACGAGCAGTACTTC
once	TRBV2	TRBD1	TRBJ1-5	CATRPGQGNQPQHF	TGTGCCACTCGCCCGGGACAGGGCAATCAGCCCCAGCATTTT
once	TRBV4-1	TRBD2	TRBJ2-7	CASSHHGTASGSSYEQYF	TGCGCCAGCAGTCACCACGGGACAGCTAGCGGGAGTAGCTACGAGCAGTACTTC
.	TRBV13	TRBD1	TRBJ2-7	CASSSWTGSEQYF	TGTGCCAGCAGCTCCTGGACAGGGAGCGAGCAGTACTTC
.	TRBV27	.	TRBJ1-2	CASSAGGYGYTF	TGTGCCAGCAGCGCAGGTGGCTATGGCTACACCTTC
.	TRBV7-8	.	TRBJ2-3	CASSAVIATDTQYF	TGTGCCAGCAGCGCGGTCATCGCGACAGATACGCAGTATTTT
.	TRBV4-1	.	TRBJ2-1	CASSQDSGYEQFF	TGCGCCAGCAGCCAAGACTCCGGTTATGAGCAGTTCTTC
.	TRBV7-9	TRBD1	TRBJ1-2	CASSSRTGENYGYTF	TGTGCCAGCAGCTCTCGGACAGGGGAAAACTATGGCTACACCTTC
.	TRBV7-9	.	TRBJ2-7	CASSPDLYEQYF	TGTGCCAGCAGCCCTGACCTCTACGAGCAGTACTTC
.	TRBV29-1	.	TRBJ1-2	CSVPRGERNYGYTF	TGCAGCGTCCCCAGGGGAGAGAGAAACTATGGCTACACCTTC
.	TRBV29-1	.	TRBJ1-1	CSVEDVTEAFF	TGCAGCGTTGAAGATGTCACTGAAGCTTTCTTT
.	TRBV5-4	.	TRBJ1-1	CASSLNTGPAFF	TGTGCCAGCAGCTTGAACACAGGGCCAGCTTTCTTT
.	TRBV30	.	TRBJ2-3	CAWSVLTGGRTDTQYF	TGTGCCTGGAGTGTACTTACCGGGGGACGCACAGATACGCAGTATTTT
.	TRBV19	TRBD2	TRBJ2-1	CASSIDAPGGPSYNEQFF	TGTGCCAGTAGTATAGACGCTCCGGGGGGGCCCTCCTACAATGAGCAGTTCTTC
.	TRBV23-1	.	TRBJ2-1	CASSPRYNEQFF	TGCGCCAGCAGTCCCCGATACAATGAGCAGTTCTTC
.	TRBV6-1	.	TRBJ2-3	CASSEWSSVKDTQYF	TGTGCCAGCAGTGAATGGTCTAGCGTCAAAGATACGCAGTATTTT
.	TRBV25-1	TRBD1	TRBJ2-1	CASSVGTGDPYNEQFF	TGTGCCAGCAGTGTCGGGACAGGGGATCCCTACAATGAGCAGTTCTTC
.	TRBV29-1	.	TRBJ1-2	CSALGGDGGYTF	TGCAGCGCCCTAGGGGGGGACGGAGGCTACACCTTC
.	TRBV29-1	.	TRBJ2-3	CSVNGSPYTQYF	TGCAGCGTTAATGGTAGCCCTTATACGCAGTATTTT
.	TRBV6-1	.	TRBJ1-1	CASREQGEAFF	TGTGCCAGCAGAGAACAGGGTGAAGCTTTCTTT
.	TRBV5-5	.	TRBJ2-7	CASSLGYEQYF	TGTGCCAGCAGCTTGGGCTACGAGCAGTACTTC
.	TRBV10-3	TRBD1	TRBJ2-1	CAITPEGTGVIKQFF	TGTGCCATCACCCCGGAGGGGACAGGGGTAATAAAGCAGTTCTTC
.	TRBV27	.	TRBJ2-7	CASNYGGSSYEQYF	TGTGCCAGCAATTATGGGGGCAGCTCCTACGAGCAGTACTTC
.	TRBV30	TRBD2	TRBJ2-1	CAWGRSVAGGNNEQFF	TGTGCCTGGGGCCGATCTGTAGCGGGAGGAAACAATGAGCAGTTCTTC